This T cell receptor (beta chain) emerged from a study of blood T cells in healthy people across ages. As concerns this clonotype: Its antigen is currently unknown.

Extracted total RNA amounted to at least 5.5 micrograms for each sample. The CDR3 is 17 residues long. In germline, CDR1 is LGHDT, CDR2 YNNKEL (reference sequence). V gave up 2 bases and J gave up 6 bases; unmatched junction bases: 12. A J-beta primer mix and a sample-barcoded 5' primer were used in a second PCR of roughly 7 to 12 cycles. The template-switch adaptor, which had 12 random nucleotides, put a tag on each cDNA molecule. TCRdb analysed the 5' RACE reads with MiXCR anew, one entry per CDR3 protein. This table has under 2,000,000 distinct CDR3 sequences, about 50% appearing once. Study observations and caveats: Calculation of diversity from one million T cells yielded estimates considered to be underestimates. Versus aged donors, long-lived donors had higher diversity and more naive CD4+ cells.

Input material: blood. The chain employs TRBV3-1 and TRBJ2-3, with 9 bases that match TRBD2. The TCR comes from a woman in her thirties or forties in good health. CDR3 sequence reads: CASSQQGVLAGADTQYF. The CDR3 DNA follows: TGTGCCAGCAGCCAACAAGGGGTACTAGCGGGTGCGGATACGCAGTATTTT.